The clone carrying this T cell receptor (beta chain) was counted between two and nine times. Its specificity is unknown. The data belong to a study of OX40 agonist ivuxolimab in advanced cancers. Study overall: Ivuxolimab was administered intravenously to patients at 0.01 to 10 mg/kg every 2 weeks. About 44% of patients had received prior checkpoint inhibitor therapy. Study-wide points: Some nonresponders likewise displayed low normalized T-cell clonal expansion.

Produced via immunoSEQ multiplex PCR; TCRdb's table is partial and in-frame only. The sample holds roughly 68,000 clones; roughly 89% are singletons and the top ten take approximately 8%. Germline assignment: CDR1 SNHLY and CDR2 FYNNEI. V gave up 5 bases and J gave up 2 bases, with 13 bases separating them. The CDR3 is 14 amino acids. The material was CD4+ or CD8+ T cells sorted from blood, obtained in a trial of the OX40 agonist ivuxolimab. The sequence came from an adult with an advanced solid tumor such as melanoma, head and neck, liver or kidney cancer. The chain combines TRBV2 with TRBJ2-7; TRBD2 might be the D (6 bases). DNA of the CDR3: TGTGCCAGCAGTCAGCTTGGGGAGGCCTACGAGCAGTACTTC. Amino acids: CASSQLGEAYEQYF.